The following is a T cell receptor beta chain sequence with its context. Method: immunoSEQ multiplex PCR; TCRdb's copy keeps in-frame clones and lacks some. This sample has 150,000 to 200,000 clones, with just over 85% found just once. This sample is part of a study of blood T cell repertoires in COVID-19. Germline CDR1 reads MNHEY; CDR2 reads SVGAGI. The CDR3 sequence is 14 residues long. V lost 6 bases and J 3 bases, leaving 12 bases between the germline ends. The V gene is TRBV6-5, the J gene TRBJ1-5; D may be TRBD1 (5 bases). This clonotype was obtained from a man aged 50-59 years with active or convalescent COVID-19. The sample taken for sequencing was peripheral blood. The CDR3 is CASRGGGVNQPQHF. The CDR3 coding sequence is TGTGCCAGCAGGGGGGGAGGGGTCAATCAGCCCCAGCATTTT.